This T cell receptor (beta chain) was identified during a study of T-cell reconstitution after alpha-beta-depleted transplantation in children. Unique molecular identifiers were built into the TCRbeta library. Each CDR3 protein gets one entry after TCRdb re-called the PCR reads with MiXCR. The table has some 150,000 distinct CDR3 sequences, roughly 9% seen once. The CDR3 totals 15 residues. V lost 6 bases, J lost 5 bases, and 10 bases stayed unmatched. Germline V gene lookup returns CDR1 SGHRS and CDR2 YFSETQ. The chain uses TRBV5-1 and TRBJ2-2; 7 bases line up with TRBD1. This receptor was obtained from a female patient aged 2 to 10 who had a stem cell transplant for congenital amegakaryocytic thrombocytopenia, so the T cells may come from the graft donor. The material was PBMCs, mostly from graft donor cells, obtained 180 days after TCRalphabeta/CD19-depleted stem cell transplant. The CDR3 DNA reads TGCGCCAGCACTCCGACAGGGTTCCTTACCGGGGAGCTGTTTTTT. It is translated as CASTPTGFLTGELFF.